This T cell receptor (beta chain) was observed in a study of blood T cell repertoires in COVID-19. Germline CDR1 is MGHRA and CDR2 is YSYEKL. The CDR3 totals 14 residues. V was trimmed by 0 bases and J by 2 bases, leaving 7 bases between them. Using immunoSEQ multiplex PCR, the repertoire was profiled, and TCRdb retains in-frame clones only, with some absent. The top ten clones hold less than 20% of a sample with about 190,000 clones, approximately 81% of them seen once. V gene TRBV4-1 combines with J gene TRBJ1-2; a possible D gene is TRBD1 (6 bases). The sequencing sample was made of peripheral blood. This TCR came from a human donor in a cohort sampled during active COVID-19. CDR3 residues: CASSQDTGNYGYTF. The CDR3 region has the DNA TGCGCCAGCAGCCAAGATACAGGGAACTATGGCTACACCTTC.